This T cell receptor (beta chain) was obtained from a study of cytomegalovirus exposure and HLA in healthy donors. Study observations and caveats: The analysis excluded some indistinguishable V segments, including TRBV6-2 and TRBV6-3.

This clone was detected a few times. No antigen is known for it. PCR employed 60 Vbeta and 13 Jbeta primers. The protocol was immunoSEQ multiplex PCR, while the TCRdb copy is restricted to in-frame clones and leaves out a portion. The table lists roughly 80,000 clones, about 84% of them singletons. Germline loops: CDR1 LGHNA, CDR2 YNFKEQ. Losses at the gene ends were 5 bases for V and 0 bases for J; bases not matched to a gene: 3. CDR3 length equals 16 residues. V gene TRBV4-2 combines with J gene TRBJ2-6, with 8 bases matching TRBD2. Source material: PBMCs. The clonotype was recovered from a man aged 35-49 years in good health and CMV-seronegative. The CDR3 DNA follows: TGTGCCAGCAGCGGACGGGGGGGCTCTGGGGCCAACGTCCTGACTTTC. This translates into CASSGRGGSGANVLTF.